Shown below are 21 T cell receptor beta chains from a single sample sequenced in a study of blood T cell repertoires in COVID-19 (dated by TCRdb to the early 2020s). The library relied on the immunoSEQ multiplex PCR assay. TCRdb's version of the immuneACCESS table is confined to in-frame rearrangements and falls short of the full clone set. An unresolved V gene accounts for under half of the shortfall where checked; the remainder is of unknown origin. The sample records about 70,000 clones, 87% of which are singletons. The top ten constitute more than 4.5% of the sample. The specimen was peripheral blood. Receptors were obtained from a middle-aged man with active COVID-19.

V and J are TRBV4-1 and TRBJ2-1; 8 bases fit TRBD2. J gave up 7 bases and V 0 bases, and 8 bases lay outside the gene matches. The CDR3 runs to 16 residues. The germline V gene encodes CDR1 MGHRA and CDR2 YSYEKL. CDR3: CASSQDLSGSRNEQFF. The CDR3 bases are TGCGCCAGCAGCCAAGATCTCAGCGGGAGTCGTAATGAGCAGTTCTTC.

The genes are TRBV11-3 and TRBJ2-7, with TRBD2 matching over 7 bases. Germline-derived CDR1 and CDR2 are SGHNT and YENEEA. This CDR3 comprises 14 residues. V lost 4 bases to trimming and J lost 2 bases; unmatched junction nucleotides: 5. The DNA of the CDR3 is TGTGCCAGCAGCTCGGGCGGACTAGCCTACGAGCAGTACTTC. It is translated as CASSSGGLAYEQYF. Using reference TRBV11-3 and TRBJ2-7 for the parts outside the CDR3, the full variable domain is EAGVVQSPRYKIIEKKQPVAFWCNPISGHNTLYWYLQNLGQGPELLIRYENEEAVDDSQLPKDRFSAERLKGVDSTLKIQPAELGDSAVYLCASSSGGLAYEQYFGPGTRLTVT.

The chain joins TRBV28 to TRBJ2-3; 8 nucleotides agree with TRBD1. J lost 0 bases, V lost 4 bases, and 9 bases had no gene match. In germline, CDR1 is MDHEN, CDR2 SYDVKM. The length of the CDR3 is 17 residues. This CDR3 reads CASSSIPGQASTDTQYF. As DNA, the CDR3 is TGTGCCAGCAGTTCGATTCCGGGACAGGCTAGCACAGATACGCAGTATTTT.

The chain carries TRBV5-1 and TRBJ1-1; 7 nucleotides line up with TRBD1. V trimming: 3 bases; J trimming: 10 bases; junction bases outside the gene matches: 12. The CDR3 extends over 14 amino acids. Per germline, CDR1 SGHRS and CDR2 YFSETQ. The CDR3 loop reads CASSSTGNPSGAFF. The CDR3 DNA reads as TGCGCCAGCAGCTCGACAGGGAATCCCTCCGGAGCTTTCTTT.

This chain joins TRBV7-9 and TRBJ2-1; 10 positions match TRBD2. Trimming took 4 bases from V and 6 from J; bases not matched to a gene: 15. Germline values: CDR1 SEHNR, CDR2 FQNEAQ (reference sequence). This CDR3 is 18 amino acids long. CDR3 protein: CASSSLPTSGSGGNEQFF. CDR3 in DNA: TGTGCCAGCAGCTCTTTACCGACTAGCGGGTCGGGAGGCAATGAGCAGTTCTTC. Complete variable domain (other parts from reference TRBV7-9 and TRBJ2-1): DTGVSQNPRHKITKRGQNVTFRCDPISEHNRLYWYRQTLGQGPEFLTYFQNEAQLEKSRLLSDRFSAERPKGSFSTLEIQRTEQGDSAMYLCASSSLPTSGSGGNEQFFGPGTRLTVL.

The CDR3 region is CASSIRANYGYTF. In DNA form, the CDR3 reads TGTGCCAGTAGTATAAGAGCTAACTATGGCTACACCTTC. This sequence joins TRBV19 and TRBJ1-2, with D unresolved. The CDR3 runs 13 residues. The germline V gene has CDR1 LNHDA and CDR2 SQIVND (reference sequence). Deletions cut 2 bases from V and 0 bases from J, with 4 bases between.

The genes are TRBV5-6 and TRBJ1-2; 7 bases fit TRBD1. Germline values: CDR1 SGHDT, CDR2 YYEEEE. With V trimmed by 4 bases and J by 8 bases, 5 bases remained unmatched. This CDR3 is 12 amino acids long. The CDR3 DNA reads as TGTGCCAGCAGCATGCGGGACAGCGGCTACACCTTC. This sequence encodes CASSMRDSGYTF.

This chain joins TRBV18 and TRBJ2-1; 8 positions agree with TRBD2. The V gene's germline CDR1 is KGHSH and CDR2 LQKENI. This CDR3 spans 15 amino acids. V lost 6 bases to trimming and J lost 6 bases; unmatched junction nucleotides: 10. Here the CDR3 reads CASSLTSGNLNEQFF. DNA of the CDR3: TGTGCCAGCTCGCTAACTAGCGGCAACCTCAATGAGCAGTTCTTC.

Written as DNA, the CDR3 is TGTGCCCGTACTTCGCAGGGGAGGGGGAGCACTGAAGCTTTCTTT. Protein sequence: CARTSQGRGSTEAFF. The chain joins TRBV30 to TRBJ1-1; possibly TRBD1 for D (6 bases). CDR1 and CDR2 (germline): GTSNPN, SVGIG (reference sequence). The ends were cut back, 8 bases at V and 4 bases at J, with 23 bases in the middle. This CDR3 region has 15 residues.

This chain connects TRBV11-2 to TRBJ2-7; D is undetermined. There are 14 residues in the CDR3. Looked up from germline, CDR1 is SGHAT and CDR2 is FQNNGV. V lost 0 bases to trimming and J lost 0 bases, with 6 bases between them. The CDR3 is CASSLDRVSYEQYF. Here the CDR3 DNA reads TGTGCCAGCAGCTTAGACCGGGTCTCCTACGAGCAGTACTTC.

The CDR3 bases are TGTGCCACCAGTGATTTGCAACAGGGGGTGTGCGAGCAGTACTTC. Amino acid sequence: CATSDLQQGVCEQYF. The V and J genes are TRBV24-1 and TRBJ2-7; TRBD1 agrees at 8 bases. V lost 0 bases and J lost 6; bases outside the gene matches: 6. The CDR3 is made up of 15 amino acids. Germline CDR1 reads KGHDR; CDR2 reads SFDVKD.

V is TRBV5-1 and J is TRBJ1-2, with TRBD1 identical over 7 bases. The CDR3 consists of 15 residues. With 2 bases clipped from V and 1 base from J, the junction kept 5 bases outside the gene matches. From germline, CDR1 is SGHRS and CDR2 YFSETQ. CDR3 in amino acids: CASSFGTARNYGYTF. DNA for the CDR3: TGCGCCAGCAGCTTTGGGACAGCTCGTAACTATGGCTACACCTTC.

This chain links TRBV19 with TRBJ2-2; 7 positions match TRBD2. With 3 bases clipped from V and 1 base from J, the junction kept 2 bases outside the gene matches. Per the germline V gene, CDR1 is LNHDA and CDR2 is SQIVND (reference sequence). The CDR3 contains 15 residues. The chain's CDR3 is CASSISSGNTGELFF. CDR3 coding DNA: TGTGCCAGTAGTATCTCTAGCGGGAACACCGGGGAGCTGTTTTTT.

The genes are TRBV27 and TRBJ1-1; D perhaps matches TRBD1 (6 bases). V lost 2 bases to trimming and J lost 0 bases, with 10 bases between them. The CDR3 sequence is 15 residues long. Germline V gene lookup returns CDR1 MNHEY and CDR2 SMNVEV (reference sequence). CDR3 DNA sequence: TGTGCCAGCAGTTTAGAAACAGGGATGAACACTGAAGCTTTCTTT. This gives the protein CASSLETGMNTEAFF.

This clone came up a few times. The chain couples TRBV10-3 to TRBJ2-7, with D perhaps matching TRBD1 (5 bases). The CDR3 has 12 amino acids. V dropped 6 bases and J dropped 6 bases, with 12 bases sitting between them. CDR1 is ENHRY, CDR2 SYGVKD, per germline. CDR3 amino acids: CAISSRVREQYF. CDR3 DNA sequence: TGTGCCATCAGCTCCAGGGTTCGCGAGCAGTACTTC.

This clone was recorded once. The CDR3, as DNA: TGTGCCAGCAGCTCGACTAGCGGGATTCAAGAGCAGTACTTC. It translates to CASSSTSGIQEQYF. This chain connects TRBV7-2 to TRBJ2-7; 11 bases agree with TRBD2. The CDR3 contains 14 residues. With V trimmed by 4 bases and J by 7 bases, 6 bases remained unmatched. Germline V gene lookup returns CDR1 SGHTA and CDR2 FQGNSA.

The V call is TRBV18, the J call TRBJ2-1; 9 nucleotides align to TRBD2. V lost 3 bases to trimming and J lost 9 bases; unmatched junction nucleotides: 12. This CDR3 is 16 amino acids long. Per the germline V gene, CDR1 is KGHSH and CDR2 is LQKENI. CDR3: CASSPTQGTSSTEQFF. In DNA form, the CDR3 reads TGTGCCAGCTCACCCACCCAAGGGACTAGCTCTACTGAGCAGTTCTTC.

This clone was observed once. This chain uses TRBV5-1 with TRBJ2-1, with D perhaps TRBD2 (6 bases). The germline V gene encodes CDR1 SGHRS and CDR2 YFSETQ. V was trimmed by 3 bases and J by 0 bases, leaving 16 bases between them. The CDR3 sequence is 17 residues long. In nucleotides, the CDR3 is TGCGCCAGCAGCTCATCGGGAGACCCGAGCTCCTACAATGAGCAGTTCTTC. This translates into CASSSSGDPSSYNEQFF.

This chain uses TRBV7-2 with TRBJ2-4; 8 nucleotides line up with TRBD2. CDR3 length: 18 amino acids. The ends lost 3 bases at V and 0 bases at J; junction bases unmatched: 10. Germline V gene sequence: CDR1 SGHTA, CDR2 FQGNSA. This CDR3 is CASSLFGISGIAKNIQYF. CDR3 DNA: TGTGCCAGCAGCTTGTTCGGTATTAGCGGGATAGCCAAAAACATTCAGTACTTC.

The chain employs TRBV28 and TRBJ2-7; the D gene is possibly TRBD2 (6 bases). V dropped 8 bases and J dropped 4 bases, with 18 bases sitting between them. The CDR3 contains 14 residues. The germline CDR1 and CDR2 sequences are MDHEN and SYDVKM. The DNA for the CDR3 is TGTGCCAGCCACCCGGAGGGAAAGTCGTACGAGCAGTACTTC. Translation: CASHPEGKSYEQYF.

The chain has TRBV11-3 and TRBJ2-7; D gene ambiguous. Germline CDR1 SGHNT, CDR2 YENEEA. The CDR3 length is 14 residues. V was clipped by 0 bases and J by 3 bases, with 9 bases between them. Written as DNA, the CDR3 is TGTGCCAGCAGCTTAGAGAGAAAAGTCTACGAGCAGTACTTC. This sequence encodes CASSLERKVYEQYF.